This TCR beta chain was captured in a study of blood T cell repertoires in COVID-19. As for the study in general: T cells, B-cell-depleted T cells, or PBMCs provided the cDNA or gDNA that served as material.

As handled by the study authors: Scientists estimated how many nucleated cells there were by amplifying reference gene primers. Generated by immunoSEQ multiplex PCR, the TCRdb table keeps only in-frame clones and is missing some. V and J calls and clone size follow that table, whereas D and trimming were derived from the DNA. The sample includes 70,000 to 100,000 clones, more than 70% of them seen just once. Germline V gene sequence: CDR1 LGHDT, CDR2 YNNKEL (reference sequence). The CDR3 covers 16 residues. V gave up 5 bases and J gave up 5 bases; unmatched junction bases: 11. The rearrangement uses TRBV3-1 (or the pseudogene TRBV3-2) and TRBJ2-2; 7 nucleotides match TRBD2. This receptor was obtained from a woman aged 80 or older with active COVID-19. The sequenced material came from peripheral blood. This chain's CDR3 is CASSSRQRDPTGELFF. In DNA form, the CDR3 reads TGTGCCAGCAGCAGTCGACAGCGGGACCCGACCGGGGAGCTGTTTTTT.